The 27 T cell receptor beta chains presented below share a single source sample, sequenced in a study of CD8 T cells in Susac syndrome. Reverse transcription used roughly 0.45 to 1 ug RNA and random hexamers. TCRdb processed the immunoSEQ multiplex PCR reads anew with MiXCR; each CDR3 protein has one entry. This sample has 400,000 or so distinct CDR3 sequences, with 75% to 90% found just once. The specimen was CD8+ T cells from PBMCs. Receptor source: a human donor with multiple sclerosis.

This clonotype occurred once. This chain links TRBV27 with TRBJ1-5; D not certain. The ends were cut back, 3 bases at V and 1 base at J, with 10 bases in the middle. Germline V CDR1 and CDR2: MNHEY, SMNVEV (reference sequence). The CDR3 length is 15 residues. CDR3 DNA sequence: TGTGCCAGCAGTTTCGCCTTCAGCAGCAATCAGCCCCAGCATTTT. Its translation is CASSFAFSSNQPQHF.

The chain carries TRBV5-1 and TRBJ2-5; no reliable D call. The CDR3 consists of 15 residues. Trimming pared 0 bases from V and 3 bases from J, leaving 12 bases between. Germline V gene lookup returns CDR1 SGHRS and CDR2 YFSETQ. The CDR3 nucleotides are TGCGCCAGCAGCTTGGTTGTAGGTGAGAAAGAGACCCAGTACTTC. Its translation is CASSLVVGEKETQYF.

The chain recombines TRBV6-1 with TRBJ2-1, with D unclear. The V gene lost 5 bases and the J gene lost 6 bases, with 14 bases spanning the gap. The CDR3 consists of 14 residues. CDR1 and CDR2 from the germline V gene are MNHNS and SASEGT. The CDR3: CASSLTPGPNEQFF. In DNA, the CDR3 is TGTGCCAGCAGTCTAACGCCGGGTCCCAATGAGCAGTTCTTC.

This chain connects TRBV27 to TRBJ2-7; D gene ambiguous. Germline V gene data show CDR1 as MNHEY and CDR2 as SMNVEV (reference sequence). V lost 1 base, J lost 2 bases, and 12 bases lay in between. There are 15 residues in the CDR3. In nucleotides, the CDR3 is TGTGCCAGCAGTTTATTAGGGCAGGTGACCTACGAGCAGTACTTC. This codes for CASSLLGQVTYEQYF.

The rearrangement links TRBV19 to TRBJ2-7, with 7 positions matching TRBD1. From germline, CDR1 is LNHDA and CDR2 SQIVND (reference sequence). The V gene end was trimmed by 4 bases and the J gene end by 2 bases; junction bases not matched to a gene: 8. This CDR3 has 15 residues. The CDR3, as DNA: TGTGCCAGTAGTAATTCCGGGACAGAGACCTACGAGCAGTACTTC. Its protein product is CASSNSGTETYEQYF.

The chain combines TRBV11-2 with TRBJ1-1; D is perhaps TRBD1 (6 bases). The CDR3 runs to 17 residues. Germline V lookup: CDR1 SGHAT, CDR2 FQNNGV. The V end was cut by 2 bases, the J end by 0 bases, with 16 bases between. The CDR3 sequence is CASSLFPHREMNTEAFF. Written as DNA, the CDR3 is TGTGCCAGCAGCTTATTCCCCCACAGGGAAATGAACACTGAAGCTTTCTTT.

The chain recombines TRBV5-1 with TRBJ2-7; D is unclear. Trimming removed 5 bases at V and 2 bases at J, with 11 bases between. Looked up from germline, CDR1 is SGHRS and CDR2 is YFSETQ. The CDR3 sequence is 13 residues long. CDR3 DNA sequence: TGCGCCAGCAGTGAGAAACCGGCCTACGAGCAGTACTTC. It yields the protein CASSEKPAYEQYF.

This clonotype came up once. This sequence joins TRBV28 and TRBJ2-1; 15 nucleotides align to TRBD2. After removal of 5 bases from V and 6 bases from J, the junction contained 8 bases not matched to a gene. The CDR3 loop spans 17 amino acids. Per germline, CDR1 MDHEN and CDR2 SYDVKM. The CDR3 DNA sequence: TGTGCCAGCAGTCCTAGGACTAGCGGGAGGGCCAGCAATGAGCAGTTCTTC. It codes for CASSPRTSGRASNEQFF.

The rearrangement joins TRBV6-2 or TRBV6-3 to TRBJ1-1, with D perhaps matching TRBD1 (5 bases). Germline V gene sequence: CDR1 MNHEY, CDR2 SVGEGT. Deletions cut 6 bases from V and 5 bases from J, with 13 bases between. The CDR3 runs 13 residues. CDR3 region: CASSDSLRTEAFF. CDR3 DNA sequence: TGTGCCAGCAGCGACAGCCTTAGGACTGAAGCTTTCTTT.

J is TRBJ2-7 and V is TRBV5-1; 9 bases are shared with TRBD2. Looked up from germline, CDR1 is SGHRS and CDR2 is YFSETQ. This CDR3 is 14 amino acids long. Losses at the gene ends were 3 bases for V and 3 bases for J; bases not matched to a gene: 4. The CDR3 loop reads CASSSTSGDYEQYF. The CDR3 DNA sequence: TGCGCCAGCAGCTCGACTAGCGGAGACTACGAGCAGTACTTC.

The gene calls are TRBV9 and TRBJ1-1; D is perhaps TRBD1 (6 bases). With 4 bases removed from V and 0 bases from J, the gap between germline ends came to 16 bases. Germline V gene data show CDR1 as SGDLS and CDR2 as YYNGEE. The CDR3 contains 16 residues. CDR3 coding DNA: TGTGCCAGCAGCCCAACGACCGGACAGATGAACACTGAAGCTTTCTTT. Protein product: CASSPTTGQMNTEAFF.

The chain joins TRBV2 to TRBJ2-3; D gene uncertain. CDR3 length equals 13 residues. Germline V CDR1 and CDR2: SNHLY, FYNNEI. Trimming stripped 8 bases from V and 1 base from J, with 10 bases between. CDR3 DNA sequence: TGTGCCAGCCCCGACGGCGGCACAGATACGCAGTATTTT. This codes for CASPDGGTDTQYF.

The gene calls are TRBV3-1 and TRBJ2-5; 8 bases fit TRBD2. This CDR3 contains 14 residues. CDR1 and CDR2 (germline): LGHDT, YNNKEL (reference sequence). V trimming: 0 bases; J trimming: 5 bases; junction bases outside the gene matches: 2. CDR3 in DNA: TGTGCCAGCAGCCAAGAGGCTAGCGGGGAGACCCAGTACTTC. This sequence encodes CASSQEASGETQYF.

CDR3 sequence reads: CASSVGPTGDTEAFF. CDR3 DNA sequence: TGTGCCAGCAGCGTAGGTCCTACGGGAGACACTGAAGCTTTCTTT. The chain uses TRBV9 and TRBJ1-1, with D unclear. The CDR3 extends over 15 amino acids. V lost 0 bases and J lost 3, with 12 bases in between. Germline CDR1 is SGDLS and CDR2 is YYNGEE. The whole variable domain, filled in from reference TRBV9 and TRBJ1-1, reads DSGVTQTPKHLITATGQRVTLRCSPRSGDLSVYWYQQSLDQGLQFLIQYYNGEERAKGNILERFSAQQFPDLHSELNLSSLELGDSALYFCASSVGPTGDTEAFFGQGTRLTVV.

The genes are TRBV5-1 and TRBJ2-3; 8 bases line up with TRBD1. The CDR3 loop spans 15 amino acids. CDR1 is SGHRS, CDR2 YFSETQ, per germline. The V segment lost 1 base and the J segment 3 bases; nucleotides outside the gene matches: 4. CDR3: CASSLWGQATDTQYF. For the CDR3, the DNA is TGCGCCAGCAGCTTGTGGGGACAGGCTACAGATACGCAGTATTTT.

V gene TRBV10-3 combines with J gene TRBJ2-7; 7 bases agree with TRBD1. Germline V gene data show CDR1 as ENHRY and CDR2 as SYGVKD. CDR3 length: 13 residues. The junction had 10 bases not matched to a gene; V was cut back by 6 bases and J by 8 bases. The CDR3 reads CAIRRDRSPKQYF. CDR3 coding DNA: TGTGCCATCAGGAGGGACAGATCGCCAAAGCAGTACTTC.

The rearrangement links TRBV11-2 to TRBJ1-1; 7 positions match TRBD1. Germline lookup yields CDR1 SGHAT and CDR2 FQNNGV. This CDR3 region has 14 residues. The junction had 7 bases not matched to a gene; V was cut back by 5 bases and J by 4 bases. The CDR3 bases are TGTGCCAGCAGCGCCACAGGGGAAGGCACTGAAGCTTTCTTT. It encodes CASSATGEGTEAFF.

CDR3 sequence: CASSLHGYEQYF. In nucleotides, the CDR3 is TGTGCCAGCAGCTTGCATGGCTACGAGCAGTACTTC. The chain employs TRBV5-8 and TRBJ2-7; no clear D gene. CDR3 length: 12 amino acids. V was pared by 1 base and J by 3 bases, with 5 bases between. Germline lookup yields CDR1 SGHTS and CDR2 YDEGEE.

This sequence joins TRBV7-9 and TRBJ2-1; D is unresolved. Between the trimmed V and J ends, which lost 4 bases and 2 bases, there was a span of 9 bases. The CDR3 covers 14 residues. Per the germline V gene, CDR1 is SEHNR and CDR2 is FQNEAQ (reference sequence). The chain's CDR3 is CASSSSEAYNEQFF. As DNA, the CDR3 is TGTGCCAGCAGCTCCTCAGAGGCCTACAATGAGCAGTTCTTC. The entire variable domain, with the rest obtained from reference TRBV7-9 and TRBJ2-1, is as follows: DTGVSQNPRHKITKRGQNVTFRCDPISEHNRLYWYRQTLGQGPEFLTYFQNEAQLEKSRLLSDRFSAERPKGSFSTLEIQRTEQGDSAMYLCASSSSEAYNEQFFGPGTRLTVL.

The genes are TRBV27 and TRBJ2-1; 7 nucleotides align to TRBD1. With 5 bases clipped from V and 2 bases from J, the junction kept 3 bases outside the gene matches. The CDR3 covers 14 residues. The germline gives CDR1 MNHEY, CDR2 SMNVEV (reference sequence). The CDR3 nucleotides are TGTGCCAGCAGTGCCGGGACAGCCTACAATGAGCAGTTCTTC. It is translated as CASSAGTAYNEQFF.

The chain couples TRBV11-1 to TRBJ2-3, with a tentative D call TRBD2 (6 bases). Germline assignment: CDR1 SGHAT and CDR2 FQDESV (reference sequence). The germline V and J ends were trimmed by 6 bases and 5 bases, with 12 bases remaining between them. The CDR3 loop spans 13 amino acids. The DNA of the CDR3 is TGTGCCAGCAGGACACCCGGGGGAGATACGCAGTATTTT. Translating gives CASRTPGGDTQYF.

The sample holds a few counts of this clonotype. J is TRBJ2-7 and V is TRBV4-2; D is undetermined. Germline V CDR1 and CDR2: LGHNA, YNFKEQ. This CDR3 has 15 amino acids. The V end was cut by 6 bases, the J end by 0 bases, with 15 bases between. CDR3 in amino acids: CASSPPDSSSYEQYF. CDR3 coding DNA: TGTGCCAGCAGTCCCCCCGACTCGAGCTCCTACGAGCAGTACTTC.

The chain has TRBV3-1 and TRBJ2-3, with 7 positions matching TRBD2. The V gene end was trimmed by 5 bases and the J gene end by 2 bases; junction bases not matched to a gene: 10. From germline, CDR1 is LGHDT and CDR2 YNNKEL (reference sequence). The CDR3 runs 16 residues. CDR3 protein: CASSVGGAGFTDTQYF. For the CDR3, the DNA is TGTGCCAGCAGCGTCGGTGGAGCGGGGTTCACAGATACGCAGTATTTT.

The chain recombines TRBV4-1 with TRBJ1-3; the D gene is possibly TRBD1 (5 bases). V gave up 0 bases and J gave up 9 bases, with 9 bases separating them. This CDR3 spans 13 amino acids. The germline CDR1 and CDR2 sequences are MGHRA and YSYEKL. DNA for the CDR3: TGCGCCAGCAGCCAAGAGGCAGGGAGCACCATATATTTT. This sequence encodes CASSQEAGSTIYF.

The chain joins TRBV6-5 to TRBJ2-2; 8 nucleotides line up with TRBD1. Germline V gene lookup returns CDR1 MNHEY and CDR2 SVGAGI. Losses at the gene ends were 4 bases for V and 6 bases for J; bases not matched to a gene: 13. This CDR3 spans 17 amino acids. In nucleotides, the CDR3 is TGTGCCAGCAGTTCCCGGACAGGGCCATTGGTTCCCGGGGAGCTGTTTTTT. It encodes CASSSRTGPLVPGELFF.

The chain uses TRBV20-1 and TRBJ1-1; no firm D call. The CDR3 is made up of 14 amino acids. V lost 3 bases, J lost 5 bases, and 16 bases lay in between. Germline V gene sequence: CDR1 DFQATT, CDR2 SNEGSKA (reference sequence). The CDR3 nucleotides are TGCAGTGCTAGGGATACAGAAGTAGAGACTGAAGCTTTCTTT. As protein: CSARDTEVETEAFF.

The chain carries TRBV7-6 and TRBJ2-7; D uncertain. Germline V lookup: CDR1 SGHVS, CDR2 FNYEAQ. The CDR3 contains 14 residues. V was pared by 1 base and J by 0 bases, with 7 bases between. CDR3 in DNA: TGTGCCAGCAGCTTAGAGGAGAGCTCCTACGAGCAGTACTTC. It is translated as CASSLEESSYEQYF.